These 7 T cell receptor beta chains came from one sample sequenced in a study of blood T cell repertoires in COVID-19. The table came from immunoSEQ multiplex PCR; TCRdb's copy has only in-frame clones and leaves some out. The top ten hold around 1.3% of the sample, which has around 200,000 clones, about 87% seen once. Sequenced sample: PBMCs or T cells enriched from blood (not recorded which). The source is a man younger than 40 who had recovered from COVID-19.

This clone showed up many times. The rearrangement uses TRBV5-4 and TRBJ1-2, with 8 bases lining up with TRBD1. The junction had 2 bases not matched to a gene; V was cut back by 0 bases and J by 4 bases. From germline, CDR1 is SGHNT and CDR2 YYREEE (reference sequence). The CDR3 runs 14 residues. The CDR3 coding sequence is TGTGCCAGCAGCTTGGACAGGGGGGCCTATGGCTACACCTTC. As protein: CASSLDRGAYGYTF.

This sequence joins TRBV15 and TRBJ2-7; tentatively, D is TRBD1 (5 bases). Germline loops: CDR1 LNHNV, CDR2 YYDKDF (reference sequence). The CDR3 totals 13 residues. Trimming took off 0 bases at V and 6 bases at J, with 9 bases between the two ends. The CDR3 DNA is TGTGCCACCAGCAGAGAGACAGTCGCCGAGCAGTACTTC. Its translation is CATSRETVAEQYF. Full variable domain (outside the CDR3, taken from reference TRBV15 and TRBJ2-7): DAMVIQNPRYQVTQFGKPVTLSCSQTLNHNVMYWYQQKSSQAPKLLFHYYDKDFNNEADTPDNFQSRRPNTSFCFLDIRSPGLGDTAMYLCATSRETVAEQYFGPGTRLTVT.

The CDR3 here is CASRDSSNQPQHF. In DNA, the CDR3 is TGTGCCAGCAGGGACAGTAGCAATCAGCCCCAGCATTTT. The chain uses TRBV27 and TRBJ1-5; D perhaps matches TRBD1 (6 bases). Trimming took 6 bases from V and 0 from J, leaving 6 bases between them. From germline, CDR1 is MNHEY and CDR2 SMNVEV (reference sequence). The CDR3 spans 13 residues.

The rearrangement uses TRBV18 and TRBJ2-1; D is unclear. The ends were cut back, 1 base at V and 0 bases at J, with 7 bases in the middle. Germline CDR1 reads KGHSH; CDR2 reads LQKENI. The CDR3 is 15 residues long. CDR3 in DNA: TGTGCCAGCTCACCACGTAGTAGCTCCTACAATGAGCAGTTCTTC. Amino acids: CASSPRSSSYNEQFF.

This rearrangement joins TRBV25-1 to TRBJ1-4; D gene ambiguous. The CDR3 totals 14 residues. Trimming shortened V by 4 bases and J by 0 bases, and 6 bases separated the two germline ends. Germline V lookup: CDR1 MGHDK, CDR2 SYGVNS. The CDR3 region has the DNA TGTGCCAGCAGTGTACGCGCAACTAATGAAAAACTGTTTTTT. As protein: CASSVRATNEKLFF.

V usage is TRBV29-1 and J usage is TRBJ1-1, with 7 bases matching TRBD1. The CDR3 is 12 residues long. Germline CDR1 reads SQVTM; CDR2 reads ANQGSEA. J lost 5 bases, V lost 4 bases, and 4 bases had no gene match. CDR3 nucleotide sequence: TGCAGCGTTGGACAGGGAGCGACTGAAGCTTTCTTT. It yields the protein CSVGQGATEAFF. The complete variable domain, with remaining parts taken from reference TRBV29-1 and TRBJ1-1, reads SAVISQKPSRDICQRGTSLTIQCQVDSQVTMMFWYRQQPGQSLTLIATANQGSEATYESGFVIDKFPISRPNLTFSTLTVSNMSPEDSSIYLCSVGQGATEAFFGQGTRLTVV.

The chain carries TRBV10-2 and TRBJ2-7, with 7 bases that match TRBD2. Trimming at V came to 8 bases and at J to 0 bases, leaving 4 bases not matched to a gene. Germline V gene data show CDR1 as WSHSY and CDR2 as SAAADI. The CDR3 consists of 13 residues. The CDR3 sequence is CASCRDYSYEQYF. CDR3 in DNA: TGCGCCAGCTGCCGGGACTACTCCTACGAGCAGTACTTC.